Listed below are T cell receptor beta chains from one sample, sequenced in a study of blood T cell repertoires in COVID-19. Clones were read by immunoSEQ multiplex PCR, and TCRdb kept only the in-frame ones, dropping some. There are 220,000 or so clones in the sample; approximately 81% occur only once, and 15% to 20% lies in the top ten. Material: peripheral blood. These receptors originate from a man in his thirties or forties with active or convalescent COVID-19. Both conserved end residues are part of each CDR3. The D gene is left open where the match is weak. Some rows have no size entry. The others give once, few or many, or a class for an expanded clone.

len,abundance,d_gene,j_gene,v_gene,CDR3aa,CDR3nt
13,NA,NA,TRBJ1-1,TRBV4-1,CASSQDQTVEAFF,TGCGCCAGCAGCCAAGACCAGACAGTCGAAGCTTTCTTT
16,NA,NA,TRBJ2-7,TRBV5-3,CARSSGVPSLPYEQYF,TGTGCCAGAAGCTCGGGTGTTCCCTCCCTTCCCTACGAGCAGTACTTC
13,NA,NA,TRBJ1-1,TRBV2,CASSGDMNTEAFF,TGTGCCAGCAGTGGGGACATGAACACTGAAGCTTTCTTT
14,NA,NA,TRBJ1-6,TRBV2,CASSEAQGGSPLHF,TGTGCCAGCAGTGAAGCCCAGGGAGGTTCACCCCTCCACTTT
10,NA,TRBD1,TRBJ1-1,TRBV19,CATGTDEAFF,TGTGCCACGGGGACAGATGAAGCTTTCTTT
14,few,NA,TRBJ2-7,TRBV3-1/TRBV3-2,CASSQGDASYEQYF,TGTGCCAGCAGCCAGGGCGATGCGTCCTACGAGCAGTACTTC
14,few,TRBD1,TRBJ2-5,TRBV4-3,CASSLGTGGETQYF,TGCGCCAGCAGCCTCGGGACAGGGGGAGAGACCCAGTACTTC
16,NA,NA,TRBJ2-2,TRBV6-5,CASSYYGGWNTGELFF,TGTGCCAGCAGTTACTACGGAGGCTGGAACACCGGGGAGCTGTTTTTT
16,NA,NA,TRBJ2-5,TRBV13,CASSHGVGGAFETQYF,TGTGCCAGCAGCCACGGCGTTGGGGGGGCATTCGAGACCCAGTACTTC
14,NA,TRBD1,TRBJ1-2,TRBV11-2,CASSLDPGQGAHTF,TGTGCCAGCAGCTTAGATCCGGGACAGGGGGCGCACACCTTC
14,NA,NA,TRBJ2-7,TRBV19,CASSGGVSSYEQYF,TGTGCCAGTAGCGGCGGGGTAAGCTCCTACGAGCAGTACTTC
12,NA,NA,TRBJ1-1,TRBV28,CASSPGGTEAFF,TGTGCCAGCAGCCCCGGGGGCACTGAAGCTTTCTTT
14,NA,TRBD1,TRBJ2-7,TRBV6-5,CASSIHDRGTEQYF,TGTGCCAGCAGTATCCACGACAGGGGAACCGAGCAGTACTTC
15,NA,TRBD2,TRBJ2-1,TRBV7-2,CASRPGLAGHNEQFF,TGTGCCAGCAGACCGGGACTAGCGGGCCACAATGAGCAGTTCTTC
16,NA,NA,TRBJ2-7,TRBV4-2,CASSPSGGDLSYEQYF,TGTGCCAGCAGCCCCTCCGGAGGGGACCTTTCCTACGAGCAGTACTTC